These 22 T cell receptor beta chains came from one sample sequenced in a study of T cell responses to AZD1222 COVID-19 vaccine. The table came from immunoSEQ multiplex PCR; TCRdb's copy has only in-frame clones and leaves some out. Of 170,000 or so clones listed, approximately 90% are singletons. The sequencing used peripheral blood, collected on day 0 of AZD1222 vaccination. All receptors come from an adult in good health.

The rearrangement links TRBV27 to TRBJ1-6, with unresolved D. Deletions cut 5 bases from V and 9 bases from J, with 8 bases between. The CDR3 runs to 12 residues. The germline V gene has CDR1 MNHEY and CDR2 SMNVEV (reference sequence). This chain's CDR3 is CASSIPRSPLHF. The CDR3 DNA sequence: TGTGCCAGCAGTATCCCTCGTTCACCCCTCCACTTT.

The count of this clone is one. J is TRBJ2-5 and V is TRBV4-3, with D unclear. In germline, CDR1 is LGHNA, CDR2 YSLEER. Trimming removed 0 bases from V and 0 bases from J, with 11 bases in between. The CDR3 covers 16 residues. CDR3 amino acids: CASSQDPPEYQETQYF. CDR3 DNA sequence: TGCGCCAGCAGCCAAGATCCTCCCGAGTACCAAGAGACCCAGTACTTC.

This rearrangement joins TRBV28 to TRBJ1-1; D remains ambiguous. Trimming stripped 6 bases from V and 1 base from J, with 9 bases between. This CDR3 is 13 amino acids long. Germline V lookup: CDR1 MDHEN, CDR2 SYDVKM. Written as DNA, the CDR3 is TGTGCCAGCAGCCCCCCAGGGAACACTGAAGCTTTCTTT. This translates into CASSPPGNTEAFF.

The chain recombines TRBV27 with TRBJ1-5; 9 bases match TRBD1. Germline V gene data show CDR1 as MNHEY and CDR2 as SMNVEV (reference sequence). Trimming took 6 bases from V and 6 from J; bases not matched to a gene: 9. The CDR3 is made up of 15 amino acids. The CDR3 reads CASRQTGGFGQPQHF. CDR3 nucleotides: TGTGCCAGCAGGCAGACAGGGGGGTTCGGTCAGCCCCAGCATTTT.

The rearrangement uses TRBV10-1 and TRBJ1-6; maybe TRBD1 (6 bases). CDR3 length: 14 amino acids. In germline, CDR1 is WNHNN, CDR2 SYGVQD (reference sequence). V lost 6 bases and J lost 7, with 13 bases in between. The CDR3 reads CASRADRSNSPLHF. The CDR3 DNA reads TGCGCCAGCAGGGCCGACAGGTCGAATTCACCCCTCCACTTT.

The V gene is TRBV6-5, the J gene TRBJ2-3; 8 positions agree with TRBD2. This CDR3 has 13 residues. Trimming took 6 bases from V and 3 from J; bases not matched to a gene: 2. The germline V gene has CDR1 MNHEY and CDR2 SVGAGI. The CDR3 DNA is TGTGCCAGCAGGACTAGCGTTACAGATACGCAGTATTTT. Amino acids: CASRTSVTDTQYF.

The rearrangement links TRBV3-1 (or the pseudogene TRBV3-2) to TRBJ1-6; D possibly corresponds to TRBD1 (5 bases). This CDR3 is 13 amino acids long. Trimming left V 7 bases short and J 6 bases short, with 10 bases between. In germline, CDR1 is LGHDT, CDR2 YNNKEL (reference sequence). This chain's CDR3 is CASTRGSNSPLHF. The DNA for the CDR3 is TGTGCCAGCACGAGGGGTTCTAATTCACCCCTCCACTTT.

This sequence joins TRBV6-1 and TRBJ1-2; no definite D call. Trimming removed 3 bases from V and 5 bases from J, with 7 bases in between. This CDR3 has 12 amino acids. CDR1 and CDR2 (germline): MNHNS, SASEGT. CDR3 nucleotides: TGTGCCAGCAGTGATTGGGGATATGGCTACACCTTC. Translated, it gives CASSDWGYGYTF.

The rearrangement joins TRBV29-1 to TRBJ2-1, with D maybe TRBD2 (6 bases). The V end was cut by 6 bases, the J end by 3 bases, with 15 bases between. The CDR3 is made up of 14 amino acids. In germline, CDR1 is SQVTM, CDR2 ANQGSEA. The CDR3 loop reads CSVPAGFGYNEQFF. DNA of the CDR3: TGCAGCGTACCCGCGGGGTTTGGCTACAATGAGCAGTTCTTC.

The chain has TRBV30 and TRBJ1-2; 7 nucleotides match TRBD1. CDR3 length equals 13 residues. Germline V gene lookup returns CDR1 GTSNPN and CDR2 SVGIG (reference sequence). V shed 4 bases and J 8 bases; nucleotides not matched to a gene: 10. CDR3 region: CAWTGGTVGGYTF. As DNA, the CDR3 is TGTGCCTGGACCGGAGGGACAGTCGGGGGCTACACCTTC. The full variable domain, its missing parts supplied by reference TRBV30 and TRBJ1-2, is SQTIHQWPATLVQPVGSPLSLECTVEGTSNPNLYWYRQAAGRGLQLLFYSVGIGQISSEVPQNLSASRPQDRQFILSSKKLLLSDSGFYLCAWTGGTVGGYTFGSGTRLTVV.

This clone was found once. V is TRBV7-9 and J is TRBJ2-1; TRBD2 agrees at 12 bases. The CDR3 is 16 amino acids. V dropped 5 bases and J dropped 6; count of bases not matched to a gene: 8. The germline gives CDR1 SEHNR, CDR2 FQNEAQ (reference sequence). The chain's CDR3 is CASSLLRTSGANEQFF. CDR3 nucleotides: TGTGCCAGCAGCCTCCTGAGGACTAGCGGGGCCAATGAGCAGTTCTTC.

The chain has TRBV15 and TRBJ2-7, with 7 bases identical to TRBD1. This CDR3 has 15 amino acids. Germline V gene sequence: CDR1 LNHNV, CDR2 YYDKDF (reference sequence). With V trimmed by 7 bases and J by 1 base, 10 bases remained unmatched. The CDR3 here is CATTLNRGGSYEQYF. The DNA for the CDR3 is TGTGCCACCACCCTAAACAGGGGCGGATCCTACGAGCAGTACTTC.

The V gene is TRBV15, the J gene TRBJ2-7, with D tentatively TRBD2 (6 bases). Germline lookup yields CDR1 LNHNV and CDR2 YYDKDF (reference sequence). The germline V and J ends were trimmed by 5 bases and 6 bases, with 17 bases remaining between them. This CDR3 has 14 residues. This CDR3 reads CATSARDSDVEQYF. Here the CDR3 DNA reads TGTGCCACCAGCGCCCGGGACTCGGACGTCGAGCAGTACTTC.

V is TRBV19 and J is TRBJ2-3; 8 bases are shared with TRBD1. V dropped 3 bases and J dropped 5; count of bases not matched to a gene: 7. CDR3 length: 15 amino acids. In germline, CDR1 is LNHDA, CDR2 SQIVND (reference sequence). The CDR3 spells CASSIGQGGEDTQYF. DNA of the CDR3: TGTGCCAGTAGTATTGGACAGGGTGGGGAAGATACGCAGTATTTT.

The V gene is TRBV18, the J gene TRBJ2-7; D ambiguous. CDR1 and CDR2 (germline): KGHSH, LQKENI. CDR3 length: 14 amino acids. Deletions cut 2 bases from V and 4 bases from J, with 12 bases between. The CDR3 DNA reads TGTGCCAGCTCACCAGGGCCCTCCGGATACGAGCAGTACTTC. Translated, it gives CASSPGPSGYEQYF.

This sequence joins TRBV23-1 and TRBJ1-1; D is unresolved. TRBV23-1 is noted as an ORF with a role that remains uncertain. The V gene lost 8 bases and the J gene lost 0 bases, with 10 bases spanning the gap. CDR3 length: 13 amino acids. The CDR3 loop reads CASGGTVNTEAFF. The CDR3 DNA follows: TGCGCCAGCGGCGGAACGGTGAACACTGAAGCTTTCTTT.

The genes are TRBV6-1 and TRBJ2-5; TRBD2 matches 7 bases. After removal of 2 bases from V and 2 bases from J, the junction contained 5 bases not matched to a gene. Germline CDR1 is MNHNS and CDR2 is SASEGT. The CDR3 runs 15 residues. Written as DNA, the CDR3 is TGTGCCAGCAGTGAATGGGACGGGGGGCAAGAGACCCAGTACTTC. This sequence encodes CASSEWDGGQETQYF.

The chain recombines TRBV18 with TRBJ1-3; TRBD1 might be the D (5 bases). CDR3 length: 17 residues. The ends were cut back, 2 bases at V and 0 bases at J, with 14 bases in the middle. Germline CDR1 reads KGHSH; CDR2 reads LQKENI. CDR3 protein: CASSPVLTASSGNTIYF. The CDR3 region has the DNA TGTGCCAGCTCACCAGTCCTGACAGCTTCCTCTGGAAACACCATATATTTT.

The sample holds one count of this clone. J is TRBJ1-5 and V is TRBV7-9; no reliable D call. V gave up 2 bases and J gave up 2 bases, with 4 bases separating them. The CDR3 totals 13 residues. The germline CDR1 and CDR2 sequences are SEHNR and FQNEAQ (reference sequence). The CDR3 DNA follows: TGTGCCAGCAGCTTACAGGGCAATCAGCCCCAGCATTTT. Residues: CASSLQGNQPQHF.

In nucleotides, the CDR3 is TGTGCCAGCAAGAGTGAGAGGTATGAAAAACTGTTTTTT. Protein: CASKSERYEKLFF. The genes are TRBV25-1 and TRBJ1-4, with D unclear. The CDR3 contains 13 residues. Germline loops: CDR1 MGHDK, CDR2 SYGVNS. V lost 7 bases and J lost 6, with 12 bases in between.

About this clone: A junction boundary mismatches the germline segment, possibly from a read error. CDR3 protein: CASSIAGVYNEQFF. The CDR3 DNA follows: TGTGCCAGCAGCATAGCGGGGGTCTACAATGAGCAGTTCTTC. The chain couples TRBV7-9 to TRBJ2-1, with 9 bases that match TRBD2. This CDR3 has 14 amino acids. Looked up from germline, CDR1 is SEHNR and CDR2 is FQNEAQ (reference sequence).

The V gene is TRBV3-1 (or the pseudogene TRBV3-2), the J gene TRBJ1-6; D is perhaps TRBD1 (6 bases). Deletions cut 2 bases from V and 7 bases from J, with 9 bases between. CDR1 and CDR2 from the germline V gene are LGHDT and YNNKEL (reference sequence). The CDR3 totals 14 residues. The CDR3 coding sequence is TGTGCCAGCAGCCAACCGGACAGAAATTCACCCCTCCACTTT. It codes for CASSQPDRNSPLHF.